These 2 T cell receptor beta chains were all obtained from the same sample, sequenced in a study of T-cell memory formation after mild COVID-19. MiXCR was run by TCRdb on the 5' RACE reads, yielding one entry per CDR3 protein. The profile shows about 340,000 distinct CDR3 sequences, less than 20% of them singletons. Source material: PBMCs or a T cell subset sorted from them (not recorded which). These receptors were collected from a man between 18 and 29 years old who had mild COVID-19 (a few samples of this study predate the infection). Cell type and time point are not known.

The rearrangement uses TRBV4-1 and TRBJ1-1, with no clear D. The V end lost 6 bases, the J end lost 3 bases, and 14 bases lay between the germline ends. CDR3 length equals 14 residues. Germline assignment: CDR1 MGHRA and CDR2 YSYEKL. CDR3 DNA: TGCGCCAGCAGGAACCGGCTTATGGACACTGAAGCTTTCTTT. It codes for CASRNRLMDTEAFF.

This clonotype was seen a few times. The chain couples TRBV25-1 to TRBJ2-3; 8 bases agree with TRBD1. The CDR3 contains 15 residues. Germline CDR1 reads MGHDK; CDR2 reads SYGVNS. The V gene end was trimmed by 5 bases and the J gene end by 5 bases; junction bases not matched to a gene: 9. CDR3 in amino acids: CASSMMQGAEDTQYF. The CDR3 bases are TGTGCCAGCAGTATGATGCAGGGGGCGGAAGATACGCAGTATTTT. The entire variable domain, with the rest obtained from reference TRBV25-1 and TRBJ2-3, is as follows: EADIYQTPRYLVIGTGKKITLECSQTMGHDKMYWYQQDPGMELHLIHYSYGVNSTEKGDLSSESTVSRIRTEHFPLTLESARPSHTSQYLCASSMMQGAEDTQYFGPGTRLTVL.